Listed below are T cell receptor beta chains from one sample, sequenced in a study of blood T cell repertoires in COVID-19. Sequenced by immunoSEQ multiplex PCR; TCRdb stores in-frame clones only, minus some. Among roughly 200,000 clones listed, roughly 84% were seen once. Sequencing input: peripheral blood. Source of these receptors: an elderly woman with acute or convalescent COVID-19. CDR3s include the opening cysteine and the closing phenylalanine or tryptophan. A D gene is named only where the DNA matches it firmly. Not all rows give a size; the values are once, few, many and, for expanded clones, a class.

D gene: -
clone size: -
V gene: TRBV19
J gene: TRBJ1-6
CDR3 protein: CASRPGRAYSYNSPLHF
CDR3 DNA: TGTGCCAGTAGACCGGGGAGGGCTTACTCCTATAATTCACCCCTCCACTTT

D gene: TRBD1
clone size: -
V gene: TRBV5-1
J gene: TRBJ1-2
CDR3 protein: CASSLGQGAGGYTF
CDR3 DNA: TGCGCCAGCAGCTTGGGACAGGGGGCAGGTGGCTACACCTTC

D gene: -
clone size: -
V gene: TRBV28
J gene: TRBJ2-1
CDR3 protein: CASSSRLYNEQFF
CDR3 DNA: TGTGCCAGCAGTTCGAGGCTCTACAATGAGCAGTTCTTC

D gene: -
clone size: -
V gene: TRBV5-1
J gene: TRBJ2-3
CDR3 protein: CASEEPHTDTQYF
CDR3 DNA: TGCGCCAGCGAGGAGCCGCACACAGATACGCAGTATTTT

D gene: -
clone size: -
V gene: TRBV6-2/TRBV6-3
J gene: TRBJ1-5
CDR3 protein: CASSYEGYSYQPQHF
CDR3 DNA: TGTGCCAGCAGTTATGAGGGCTACAGTTATCAGCCCCAGCATTTT

D gene: -
clone size: -
V gene: TRBV5-1
J gene: TRBJ1-1
CDR3 protein: CASSLRGWDTEAFF
CDR3 DNA: TGCGCCAGCAGCTTGAGGGGTTGGGACACTGAAGCTTTCTTT

D gene: TRBD1
clone size: -
V gene: TRBV18
J gene: TRBJ1-1
CDR3 protein: CASSPAQGARTEAFF
CDR3 DNA: TGTGCCAGCTCACCAGCCCAGGGGGCGCGAACTGAAGCTTTCTTT

D gene: TRBD1
clone size: few
V gene: TRBV6-2/TRBV6-3
J gene: TRBJ2-2
CDR3 protein: CASSYFRDRELFF
CDR3 DNA: TGTGCCAGCAGTTACTTCCGGGACAGAGAGCTGTTTTTT

D gene: TRBD2
clone size: -
V gene: TRBV19
J gene: TRBJ2-1
CDR3 protein: CASSPGTSGSHEQFF
CDR3 DNA: TGTGCCAGTAGTCCGGGGACTAGCGGGAGCCATGAGCAGTTCTTC

D gene: TRBD1
clone size: -
V gene: TRBV19
J gene: TRBJ1-5
CDR3 protein: CASRGLGTASNQPQHF
CDR3 DNA: TGTGCCAGTAGGGGACTGGGGACAGCTAGCAATCAGCCCCAGCATTTT